This T cell receptor (beta chain) comes out of a study of T-cell memory formation after mild COVID-19 (dated by TCRdb to the early 2020s). General notes on the study: TCR sequence clusters from the two donors were largely donor specific. In two donors, T-cell clones that expanded and contracted after mild COVID-19 were followed by sequencing TCRalpha and TCRbeta repertoires longitudinally. The cohort was made up of two young adult volunteers, one female and one male, who were previously healthy.

This clonotype turned up a few times. There is no known antigen for this receptor. Per-base qualities were not stored, and no clone one base away is much larger. PBMCs were isolated by Ficoll-Paque density gradient centrifugation. The CDR3, from cysteine to phenylalanine, totals 14 residues. The read is trimmed to its CDR3 DNA, 42 bases read in frame from base 1. According to the germline V gene, CDR1 reads SGHTA and CDR2 reads FQGNSA. Trimming takes 3 bases off V and 3 bases off J; junction bases not matched to a gene: 3. What the study reported, not specific to this receptor: Only a couple of mild cases were covered by the study, and larger cohorts that include severe cases with pre-infection samples were considered necessary. Clones that contracted from day 15 to 85 showed balanced CD4/CD8 phenotypes, whereas a second wave of clones that expanded from day 15 to 37 leaned towards CD4+. Some responding clones were detected in pre-infection memory, which suggested that pre-existing cross-reactive memory T cells had joined the SARS-CoV-2 response. SARS-CoV-2 specificity of the second-wave clones peaking on day 37 was not confirmed. Contracting CD4+ clones turned up mainly in the CM and EM memory subsets, whereas EMRA was where CD8+ clones were enriched.

The instrument given in TCRdb is Illumina NovaSeq 6000. cDNA libraries for TCRalpha and TCRbeta were prepared by 5'RACE using constant-segment primers, with sample barcodes and unique molecular identifiers added. RNA was extracted from every sample with Trizol reagent. The libraries were amplified in two PCR steps, and the second step added a second sample barcode and Illumina TruSeq adapters. The libraries were sequenced on an Illumina NovaSeq using 2 x 150 bp paired-end reads. As for the authors' bioinformatics: The reads were demultiplexed and collapsed into UMI-guided consensus sequences using migec v1.2.7. Using mixcr v2.1.11, UMI consensuses were aligned to TRA and TRB V and J templates and then assembled into clonotypes. A clonotype was counted as expanded or contracted only when both edgeR and NoisET called the clonotype significant, with the noise models trained on biological replicates. For edgeR calls, the thresholds were a false discovery rate-adjusted p below 0.01 and a log2 fold-change of 1. As an exploratory analysis of dynamics, PCA with hierarchical clustering was applied to max-normalized trajectories of the 1000 most abundant clonotypes. The CD4 or CD8 phenotype of responding clones was assigned using the separately sequenced CD4+ and CD8+ repertoires. TCRdb cleaned the public reads at Q25 with fastp, built clones with MiXCR and kept in-frame beta chains. Every CDR3 protein is listed once, alongside the most common genes and DNA of its rows. TCRdb's processing, not the study's, gives the V and J calls here. The sample table records approximately 430,000 distinct CDR3 sequences; about 22% of these occur just once. The ten top clones hold 13% of the sample.

The receptor comes from an adult woman who had mild COVID-19 (a few samples of this study predate the infection). The sample titles of this study are shuffled in the database, so cell type and time point are left out; the donor was told from shared clones. The chain is assembled from TRBV7-2 and TRBJ2-7, with TRBD1 identical over 9 junction bases. Sequenced sample: PBMCs or a T cell subset sorted from them (not recorded which). The DNA is as follows: TGTGCCAGCAGCTTGGACAGGGGCGGCTACGAGCAGTACTTC. The encoded protein is CASSLDRGGYEQYF. Extended through the reference TRBV7-2 and TRBJ2-7 proteins, this CDR3 yields the full variable domain: GAGVSQSPSNKVTEKGKDVELRCDPISGHTALYWYRQSLGQGLEFLIYFQGNSAPDKSGLPSDRFSAERTGGSVSTLTIQRTQQEDSAVYLCASSLDRGGYEQYFGPGTRLTVT.